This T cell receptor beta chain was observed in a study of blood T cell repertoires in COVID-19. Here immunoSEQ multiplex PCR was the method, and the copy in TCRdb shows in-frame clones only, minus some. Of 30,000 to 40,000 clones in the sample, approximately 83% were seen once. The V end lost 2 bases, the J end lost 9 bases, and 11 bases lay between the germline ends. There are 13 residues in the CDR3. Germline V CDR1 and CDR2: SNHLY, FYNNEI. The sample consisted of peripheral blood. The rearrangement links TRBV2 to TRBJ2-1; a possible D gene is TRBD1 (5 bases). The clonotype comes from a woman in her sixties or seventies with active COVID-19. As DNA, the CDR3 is TGTGCCAGCAGTGAATTCAGGGATCCTGAGCAGTTCTTC. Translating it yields CASSEFRDPEQFF.